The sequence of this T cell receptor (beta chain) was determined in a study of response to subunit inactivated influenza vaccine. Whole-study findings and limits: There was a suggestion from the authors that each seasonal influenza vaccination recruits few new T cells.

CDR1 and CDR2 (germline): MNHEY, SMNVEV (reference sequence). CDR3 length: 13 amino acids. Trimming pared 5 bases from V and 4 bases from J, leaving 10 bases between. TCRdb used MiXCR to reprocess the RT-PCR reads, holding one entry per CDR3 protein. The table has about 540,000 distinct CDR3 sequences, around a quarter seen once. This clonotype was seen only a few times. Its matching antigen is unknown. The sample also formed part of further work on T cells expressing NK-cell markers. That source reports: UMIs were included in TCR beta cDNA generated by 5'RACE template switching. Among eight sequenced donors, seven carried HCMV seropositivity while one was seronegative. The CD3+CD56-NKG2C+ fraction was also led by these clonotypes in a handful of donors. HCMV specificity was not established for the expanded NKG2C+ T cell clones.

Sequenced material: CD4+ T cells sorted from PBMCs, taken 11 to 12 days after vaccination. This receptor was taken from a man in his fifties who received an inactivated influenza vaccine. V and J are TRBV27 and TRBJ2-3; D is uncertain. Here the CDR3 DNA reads TGTGCCAGCAGTCCCTTGGCCGCAGATACGCAGTATTTT. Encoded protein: CASSPLAADTQYF.